The 22 T cell receptor beta chains below were found in one sample sequenced in a study of blood T cell repertoires in COVID-19. Measured with immunoSEQ multiplex PCR; TCRdb has only the in-frame clones, and not every one. This sample carries 180,000 or so clones, 75% to 90% of them seen once, and the ten largest clones take over 2.5%. Sequencing was performed on peripheral blood. The receptor source for this set is a man between 60 and 75 years old with acute or convalescent COVID-19.

The chain links TRBV13 to TRBJ2-2; 8 bases are shared with TRBD2. J gave up 4 bases and V 2 bases, and 3 bases lay outside the gene matches. Per the germline V gene, CDR1 is PRHDT and CDR2 is FYEKMQ (reference sequence). The CDR3 sequence is 15 residues long. DNA for the CDR3: TGTGCCAGCAGCTTAATAGCGGGAATCACCGGGGAGCTGTTTTTT. Protein sequence: CASSLIAGITGELFF.

The chain joins TRBV7-9 to TRBJ2-1, with 7 bases identical to TRBD2. This CDR3 contains 13 residues. Germline assignment: CDR1 SEHNR and CDR2 FQNEAQ (reference sequence). J gave up 10 bases and V 2 bases, and 5 bases lay outside the gene matches. For the CDR3, the DNA is TGTGCCAGCAGCTTAACGGACGGGGGGGAGCAGTTCTTC. The encoded protein is CASSLTDGGEQFF.

The rearrangement uses TRBV28 and TRBJ1-5; perhaps TRBD1 as D (5 bases). The germline V gene has CDR1 MDHEN and CDR2 SYDVKM. The CDR3 has 17 residues. Trimming pared 4 bases from V and 4 bases from J, leaving 20 bases between. The CDR3 here is CASSWGRGVSGNQPQHF. Written as DNA, the CDR3 is TGTGCCAGCAGTTGGGGCCGGGGGGTAAGCGGTAATCAGCCCCAGCATTTT.

The V gene is TRBV6-5, the J gene TRBJ2-3; TRBD1 agrees at 7 bases. V shed 6 bases, J shed 0 bases, and the junction held 6 bases outside the gene matches. In germline, CDR1 is MNHEY, CDR2 SVGAGI. The CDR3 spans 15 residues. The DNA of the CDR3 is TGTGCCAGCAGCTCCGGGACAGCAAGCACAGATACGCAGTATTTT. Amino acid sequence: CASSSGTASTDTQYF.

The CDR3, as DNA: TGTGCCAGCTCACCACTCGGGGACAGCAAAAACATTCAGTACTTC. It codes for CASSPLGDSKNIQYF. The chain recombines TRBV18 with TRBJ2-4; 7 bases align to TRBD1. The V and J ends lost 1 base and 3 bases, in that order; junction bases with no gene match: 3. Looked up from germline, CDR1 is KGHSH and CDR2 is LQKENI. This CDR3 region has 15 residues.

This chain links TRBV24-1 with TRBJ2-1; TRBD1 matches at 8 bases. The length of the CDR3 is 15 residues. J gave up 7 bases and V 6 bases, and 10 bases lay outside the gene matches. Germline-derived CDR1 and CDR2 are KGHDR and SFDVKD. CDR3 residues: CATSKVTGGSNEQFF. In nucleotides, the CDR3 is TGTGCCACCAGTAAGGTAACAGGGGGTTCAAATGAGCAGTTCTTC.

This chain uses TRBV20-1 with TRBJ2-1; D is ambiguous. The CDR3 contains 11 residues. Germline loops: CDR1 DFQATT, CDR2 SNEGSKA (reference sequence). V was pared by 5 bases and J by 6 bases, with 8 bases between. CDR3 residues: CSAYYLNEQFF. In DNA, the CDR3 is TGCAGTGCTTACTACCTCAATGAGCAGTTCTTC.

V usage is TRBV7-9 and J usage is TRBJ2-7; D is uncertain. CDR1 and CDR2 from the germline V gene are SEHNR and FQNEAQ (reference sequence). Trimming shortened V by 3 bases and J by 4 bases, and 16 bases separated the two germline ends. The CDR3 spans 15 residues. CDR3 DNA sequence: TGTGCCAGCAGCTTCGGGTCAAGCCCCTCATACGAGCAGTACTTC. Translating gives CASSFGSSPSYEQYF. Looking up the rest from reference TRBV7-9 and TRBJ2-7 gives the full variable domain: DTGVSQNPRHKITKRGQNVTFRCDPISEHNRLYWYRQTLGQGPEFLTYFQNEAQLEKSRLLSDRFSAERPKGSFSTLEIQRTEQGDSAMYLCASSFGSSPSYEQYFGPGTRLTVT.

In DNA, the CDR3 is TGTGCCAGCAGTTCCGAGAACACAGATACGCAGTATTTT. Translated, it gives CASSSENTDTQYF. The chain has TRBV12-3 or TRBV12-4 and TRBJ2-3; no clear D gene. Trimming took 4 bases from V and 2 from J, leaving 7 bases between them. CDR3 length equals 13 residues.

The rearrangement uses TRBV19 and TRBJ1-2; no clear D. The V gene's germline CDR1 is LNHDA and CDR2 SQIVND (reference sequence). V was pared by 5 bases and J by 1 base, with 8 bases between. This CDR3 region has 13 residues. CDR3 region: CASSLDFNYGYTF. The CDR3 nucleotides read TGTGCCAGTAGTCTCGACTTTAACTATGGCTACACCTTC. Filled out from reference TRBV19 and TRBJ1-2, the complete variable domain reads DGGITQSPKYLFRKEGQNVTLSCEQNLNHDAMYWYRQDPGQGLRLIYYSQIVNDFQKGDIAEGYSVSREKKESFPLTVTSAQKNPTAFYLCASSLDFNYGYTFGSGTRLTVV.

This clone has only one observation. V usage is TRBV20-1 and J usage is TRBJ2-1, with a possible D match to TRBD2 (6 bases). In germline, CDR1 is DFQATT, CDR2 SNEGSKA (reference sequence). CDR3 length: 16 amino acids. The germline V and J ends were trimmed by 3 bases and 0 bases, with 15 bases remaining between them. The CDR3 loop is CSASAYSGSSYNEQFF. Written as DNA, the CDR3 is TGCAGTGCTAGTGCGTATAGCGGTAGCTCCTACAATGAGCAGTTCTTC.

The chain combines TRBV13 with TRBJ1-1, with D possibly TRBD1 on 6 matching bases. Germline CDR1 and CDR2: PRHDT and FYEKMQ (reference sequence). Trimming took off 4 bases at V and 11 bases at J, with 20 bases between the two ends. CDR3 length equals 14 residues. CDR3 residues: CASSSATGLRKAFF. In DNA form, the CDR3 reads TGTGCCAGCAGCTCCGCGACAGGCCTAAGGAAGGCTTTCTTT.

This sequence joins TRBV19 and TRBJ2-2; 9 positions agree with TRBD1. CDR1 is LNHDA and CDR2 is SQIVND in the germline V gene (reference sequence). This CDR3 has 14 residues. After removal of 7 bases from V and 8 bases from J, the junction contained 8 bases not matched to a gene. The CDR3 is CASTPGQGGGELFF. CDR3 nucleotides: TGTGCCAGTACTCCGGGACAGGGTGGTGGGGAGCTGTTTTTT.

The CDR3 nucleotides read TGCGCCAGCAGGACCCCTCCCCCGACAGGGCCGCTGAGGATCCCCTACGGGGAGCTGTTTTTT. Amino acids: CASRTPPPTGPLRIPYGELFF. The chain couples TRBV23-1 to TRBJ2-2; 7 bases align to TRBD1. TRBV23-1 carries the ORF label, with uncertain function. V shed 6 bases and J 7 bases; nucleotides not matched to a gene: 29. The CDR3 contains 21 residues.

This clone appeared a few times. The rearrangement joins TRBV6-5 to TRBJ2-7; TRBD2 matches at 9 bases. Germline lookup yields CDR1 MNHEY and CDR2 SVGAGI. The CDR3 is 15 amino acids. The V and J ends lost 0 bases and 4 bases, in that order; junction bases with no gene match: 4. CDR3 amino acids: CASSYSISGSYEQYF. The CDR3 DNA follows: TGTGCCAGCAGTTACTCGATTAGCGGGAGTTACGAGCAGTACTTC.

The chain combines TRBV12-5 with TRBJ2-1; D possibly corresponds to TRBD2 (6 bases). V shed 7 bases and J shed 12 bases, with 16 bases lying between them. The germline CDR1 and CDR2 sequences are LGHNT and FRNRAP. CDR3 size: 12 residues. The CDR3 reads CASAGEAQGQFF. The CDR3 DNA reads as TGTGCTAGTGCTGGGGAGGCCCAGGGGCAGTTCTTC.

The chain recombines TRBV5-1 with TRBJ2-7; D is possibly TRBD1 (6 bases). The CDR3 extends over 14 amino acids. Germline CDR1 reads SGHRS; CDR2 reads YFSETQ. V was pared by 4 bases and J by 3 bases, with 14 bases between. This CDR3 reads CASSPQGPLYEQYF. The CDR3 DNA sequence: TGCGCCAGCAGCCCACAGGGACCTCTCTACGAGCAGTACTTC.

The J gene is TRBJ2-1, the V gene TRBV5-5; 8 nucleotides match TRBD2. Per germline, CDR1 SGHKS and CDR2 YYEKEE (reference sequence). Trimming took 4 bases from V and 0 from J; bases not matched to a gene: 6. The CDR3 totals 16 residues. Written as DNA, the CDR3 is TGTGCCAGCAGCCTGACGGGGGGGAGCTCCTACAATGAGCAGTTCTTC. This encodes CASSLTGGSSYNEQFF.

The genes are TRBV19 and TRBJ2-1; 8 nucleotides line up with TRBD1. This CDR3 is built from 14 residues. V gave up 5 bases and J gave up 7 bases; unmatched junction bases: 7. The germline V gene encodes CDR1 LNHDA and CDR2 SQIVND (reference sequence). The CDR3 loop is CASSSPDRGNEQFF. CDR3 bases: TGTGCCAGTAGTTCACCCGACAGGGGTAATGAGCAGTTCTTC.

The chain is built from TRBV4-3 and TRBJ1-1; D is perhaps TRBD1 (5 bases). The V and J ends lost 3 bases and 1 base respectively, with 15 bases between them. The CDR3 spans 16 residues. The germline V gene encodes CDR1 LGHNA and CDR2 YSLEER. The CDR3 coding sequence is TGCGCCAGCAGCCAGCGAACAGGCCTCGGGAACACTGAAGCTTTCTTT. This codes for CASSQRTGLGNTEAFF.

This clone was seen only once. The chain has TRBV28 and TRBJ2-1, with a possible D match to TRBD2 (6 bases). The V end was cut by 7 bases, the J end by 12 bases, with 19 bases between. Germline V gives CDR1 MDHEN, CDR2 SYDVKM. CDR3 length: 13 residues. The CDR3 DNA reads as TGTGCCAGCATTAGTCTGGGACTCCAGGCGCAGTTCTTC. This codes for CASISLGLQAQFF.

J is TRBJ1-6 and V is TRBV10-3; TRBD1 matches at 10 bases. J gave up 10 bases and V 4 bases, and 7 bases lay outside the gene matches. Germline V CDR1 and CDR2: ENHRY, SYGVKD. This CDR3 has 15 residues. CDR3 coding DNA: TGTGCCATCAGTGGCCCGGACAGGGGGAACTCACCCCTCCACTTT. This translates into CAISGPDRGNSPLHF.